A selection of T cell receptor beta chains follows, all from one sample in a study of T cells in Graves' hyperthyroidism and ophthalmopathy. A single record per CDR3 protein comes from TCRdb applying MiXCR to the multiplex PCR reads. The sample holds under 350,000 distinct CDR3 sequences, 15% to 20% seen once. The specimen sequenced was blood. The receptors were gathered from a woman between 55 and 75 years old with Graves' ophthalmopathy. The CDR3 runs from the conserved cysteine through the conserved F or W. Each record gives: D gene, clone size, J gene, V gene, CDR3 DNA, CDR3 protein. A D gene is named only where the DNA matches it firmly. Clone size is not always given. Where it is, it says once, few, many or a class for expanded clones.

NA	few	TRBJ1-4	TRBV6-1	TGTGCCACCAGAGAAAATGAAAAACTGTTTTTT	CATRENEKLFF
NA	NA	TRBJ1-2	TRBV3-2	TGTGCCAGCAGCTTTCGACAGGGGCACTATGGCTACACCTTC	CASSFRQGHYGYTF
NA	few	TRBJ2-2	TRBV27	TGTGCCAGCAGTTTACGTGGAGGCAGGAGCACCGGGGAGCTGTTTTTT	CASSLRGGRSTGELFF
NA	many	TRBJ2-7	TRBV28	TGTGCCAGCAGTTTATACTGGCAGGGTTCCGGCGAGCAGTACTTC	CASSLYWQGSGEQYF
NA	many	TRBJ1-2	TRBV20-1	TGCAGTGCTAGAGAGGACGGAACTAACTATGGCTACACCTTC	CSAREDGTNYGYTF
NA	NA	TRBJ2-5	TRBV2	TGTGCCAGCAGCGCCCTGTTAATCCAGAAAGAGACCCAGTACTTC	CASSALLIQKETQYF
TRBD1	many	TRBJ2-7	TRBV7-2	TGTGCCAGCAGCCTGGGGACAGGGAATCGGGAGCAGTACTTC	CASSLGTGNREQYF
NA	many	TRBJ1-5	TRBV18	TGTGCCAGCTCATCGGGGGGTACCCAGCCCCAGCATTTT	CASSSGGTQPQHF
NA	NA	TRBJ2-3	TRBV30	TGTGCCTGGAGTGTATTTGGGAACACAGATACGCAGTATTTT	CAWSVFGNTDTQYF
TRBD1	many	TRBJ1-1	TRBV24-1	TGTGCCACCAGTGATACAGGGGCCCTATCCCGCCATGAAGCTTTCTTT	CATSDTGALSRHEAFF
NA	few	TRBJ1-5	TRBV9	TGTGCCAGCAGCGTCAGCAGTAGCAATCAGCCCCAGCATTTT	CASSVSSSNQPQHF
TRBD1	NA	TRBJ1-4	TRBV28	TGTGCCAGCAGTCGACTAAGACAGGGAAGCGAAAAACTGTTTTTT	CASSRLRQGSEKLFF
TRBD2	few	TRBJ2-3	TRBV9	TGTGCCAGCAGCGTAGTTCCCGAAGCGGGAGTGGGCACAGATACGCAGTATTTT	CASSVVPEAGVGTDTQYF
TRBD1	NA	TRBJ1-3	TRBV6-5	TGTGCCAGCAGTTACGAGAAGGGACAGTCCGTATATTTT	CASSYEKGQSVYF
TRBD1	few	TRBJ2-1	TRBV6-1	TGTGCCAGCAGGGACAGGGGAAGGTCCTACAATGAGCAGTTCTTC	CASRDRGRSYNEQFF
NA	few	TRBJ2-5	TRBV6-1	TGTGCCAGCAGTGAAGGAACTTTGGGGAACTGGGGGGAGACCCAGTACTTC	CASSEGTLGNWGETQYF
TRBD1	NA	TRBJ1-2	TRBV12-3/TRBV12-4	TGTGCCAGCAGTCACCCCCGGGACAGCTATGGCTACACCTTC	CASSHPRDSYGYTF
TRBD2	few	TRBJ2-5	TRBV6-1	TGTGCCAGCAGTCGCCCCCGGGTGGCGGGAGGCCGAGAGACCCAGTACTTC	CASSRPRVAGGRETQYF
TRBD2	many	TRBJ2-7	TRBV20-1	TGCAGTGCTAGCGGACTAGCGGGAGGGACCTACGAGCAGTACTTC	CSASGLAGGTYEQYF
NA	many	TRBJ1-5	TRBV29-1	TGCAGCGTTGCAGGGACTAGCAATCAGCCCCAGCATTTT	CSVAGTSNQPQHF
NA	few	TRBJ2-7	TRBV10-3	TGTGCCATCAGTGATACTGCTCGTAGCTCCTACGAGCAGTACTTC	CAISDTARSSYEQYF
NA	few	TRBJ2-1	TRBV24-1	TGTGCCACCAGTGATTTTACAGGGAGCTCCTACAATGAGCAGTTCTTC	CATSDFTGSSYNEQFF
TRBD1	NA	TRBJ2-2	TRBV7-9	TGTGCCAGCAGCTCAGACTTGGGACAGGGTGCCGGGGAGCTGTTTTTT	CASSSDLGQGAGELFF
NA	NA	TRBJ2-2	TRBV24-1	TGTGCCTCAAAAAACCGGGACGGGGAGCTGTTTTTT	CASKNRDGELFF
NA	few	TRBJ2-5	TRBV18	TGTGCCAGCTCACGCGCAGAGACCCAGTACTTC	CASSRAETQYF
TRBD2	few	TRBJ2-1	TRBV5-1	TGCGCCAGCAGCACAAACCCTAGCGGATCCTACAATGAGCAGTTCTTC	CASSTNPSGSYNEQFF
TRBD2	many	TRBJ2-2	TRBV25-1	TGTGCCAGCAGTAGCGGGAGGGCGAACACCGGGGAGCTGTTTTTT	CASSSGRANTGELFF
NA	few	TRBJ1-2	TRBV5-6	TGTGCCAGCAGCTTCTCTTTCTCAGGACATCGAAATTTCTATGGCTACACCTTC	CASSFSFSGHRNFYGYTF
NA	many	TRBJ1-6	TRBV18	TGTGCCAGCTCACCACCCCGGGGAAATTCACCCCTCCACTTT	CASSPPRGNSPLHF
TRBD2	NA	TRBJ2-3	TRBV4-2	TGTGCCAGCAGCCTCGGGACTAGCGGGAGTGTAACAGATACGCAGTATTTT	CASSLGTSGSVTDTQYF
NA	many	TRBJ2-3	TRBV11-2	TGTGCCAGCAGCCCAACGGCGGGCGCAGATACGCAGTATTTT	CASSPTAGADTQYF
TRBD1	many	TRBJ1-1	TRBV2	TGTGCCAGCAGCGACGAAACAGGGGTCTTCACTGAAGCTTTCTTT	CASSDETGVFTEAFF
NA	NA	TRBJ1-4	TRBV6-2/TRBV6-3	TGTGCCAGCAGTTCGCCGTTGGGTTCTGGTGAAAAACTGTTTTTT	CASSSPLGSGEKLFF
NA	many	TRBJ1-4	TRBV3-1	TGTGCCAGCAGCCAAGATCGGGTGGGGGCTCGAGAAAAACTGTTTTTT	CASSQDRVGAREKLFF
NA	many	TRBJ2-3	TRBV7-2	TGTGCCAGCAGCTTATTCGGAGTCACAGATACGCAGTATTTT	CASSLFGVTDTQYF
NA	few	TRBJ2-1	TRBV14	TGTGCCAGCAGCCAAGGCGGTCGGAGTGAGCAGTTCTTC	CASSQGGRSEQFF
NA	many	TRBJ2-3	TRBV2	TGTGCCAGCAGTGATAATAATGATACGCAGTATTTT	CASSDNNDTQYF
TRBD1	NA	TRBJ2-7	TRBV5-6	TGTGCCAGCAGCCCAGGGACAGGGGGTAGGGCCGAGCAGTACTTC	CASSPGTGGRAEQYF
TRBD1	many	TRBJ2-1	TRBV19	TGTGCCAGTAGTGTGAGACAGGGGGTCTACAATGAGCAGTTCTTC	CASSVRQGVYNEQFF
NA	NA	TRBJ2-1	TRBV2	TGTGCCAGCAGTGAAGACAGTTCCTACAATGAGCAGTTCTTC	CASSEDSSYNEQFF
TRBD1	many	TRBJ2-7	TRBV4-3	TGCGCCAGCAGCCCCGACAGGGAAGGCGAGCAGTACTTC	CASSPDREGEQYF
NA	many	TRBJ1-1	TRBV28	TGTGCCAGCAGTTTGTCCGGGACAAGGAACACTGAAGCTTTCTTT	CASSLSGTRNTEAFF
NA	many	TRBJ2-5	TRBV7-2	TGTGCCAGCAGCTTAAACCACCAAGAGACCCAGTACTTC	CASSLNHQETQYF